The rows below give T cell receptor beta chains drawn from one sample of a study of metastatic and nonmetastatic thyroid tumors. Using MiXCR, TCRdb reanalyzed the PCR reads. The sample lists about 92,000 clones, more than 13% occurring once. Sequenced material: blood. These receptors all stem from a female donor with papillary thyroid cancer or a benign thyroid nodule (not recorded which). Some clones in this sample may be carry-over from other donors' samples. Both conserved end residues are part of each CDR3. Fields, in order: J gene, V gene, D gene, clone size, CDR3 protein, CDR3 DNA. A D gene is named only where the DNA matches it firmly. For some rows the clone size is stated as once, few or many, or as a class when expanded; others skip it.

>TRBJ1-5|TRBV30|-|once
CAWSNGWENQPQHF
TGTGCCTGGAGTAATGGGTGGGAAAATCAGCCCCAGCATTTT
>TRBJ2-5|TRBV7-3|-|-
CASSLRGGETQYF
TGTGCCAGCAGCTTAAGGGGTGGAGAGACCCAGTACTTC
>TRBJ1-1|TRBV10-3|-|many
CAIRGTGLNTEAFF
TGTGCCATCAGGGGGACGGGATTGAACACTGAAGCTTTCTTT
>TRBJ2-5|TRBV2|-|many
CASSVEGAQTQETQYF
TGTGCCAGCAGTGTGGAGGGGGCGCAGACTCAGGAGACCCAGTACTTC
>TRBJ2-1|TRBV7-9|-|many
CASTDYQNEQFF
TGTGCCAGCACCGACTACCAAAATGAGCAGTTCTTC
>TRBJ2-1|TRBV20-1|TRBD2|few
CSATGRGDNEQFF
TGCAGTGCTACGGGACGGGGGGACAATGAGCAGTTCTTC
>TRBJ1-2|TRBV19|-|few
CATQTNYGYTF
TGTGCCACTCAAACGAACTATGGCTACACCTTC
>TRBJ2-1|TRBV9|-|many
CASSVGTYSYNEQFF
TGTGCCAGCAGCGTAGGGACGTACTCCTACAATGAGCAGTTCTTC
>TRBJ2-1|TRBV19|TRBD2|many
CASSIGTSGDNEQFF
TGTGCCAGTAGTATAGGGACTAGCGGGGACAATGAGCAGTTCTTC
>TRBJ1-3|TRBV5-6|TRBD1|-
CASSFNDRADTIYF
TGTGCCAGCAGCTTTAATGACAGGGCTGACACCATATATTTT
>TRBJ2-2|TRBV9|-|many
CASSVATRAGELFF
TGTGCCAGCAGCGTAGCTACGCGGGCCGGGGAGCTGTTTTTT
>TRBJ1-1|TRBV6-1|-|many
CASRESYFMNTEAFF
TGTGCCAGCAGAGAAAGCTATTTCATGAACACTGAAGCTTTCTTT
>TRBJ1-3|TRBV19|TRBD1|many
CASRRTGDRSGNTIYF
TGTGCCAGTAGAAGGACAGGGGACCGCTCTGGAAACACCATATATTTT
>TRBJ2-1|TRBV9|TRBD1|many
CASSVGQRNNEQFF
TGTGCCAGCAGCGTGGGACAGAGGAACAATGAGCAGTTCTTC
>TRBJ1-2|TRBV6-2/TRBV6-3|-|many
CASSPVGGENYGYTF
TGTGCCAGCAGCCCCGTGGGGGGAGAAAACTATGGCTACACCTTC
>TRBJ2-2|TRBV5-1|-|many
CASSLESRDTINTGELFF
TGCGCCAGCAGCTTGGAATCCCGGGACACCATAAACACCGGGGAGCTGTTTTTT
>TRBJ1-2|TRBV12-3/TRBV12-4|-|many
CASSLGSSGEGFYGYTF
TGTGCCAGCAGTTTAGGTTCCTCAGGGGAAGGCTTTTATGGCTACACCTTC
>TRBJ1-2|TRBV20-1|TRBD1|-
CSADPGTGNYGYTF
TGCAGTGCTGACCCTGGGACAGGGAACTATGGCTACACCTTC
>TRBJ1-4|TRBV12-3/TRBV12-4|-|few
CASSLNEKLFF
TGTGCCAGCAGCCTCAATGAAAAACTGTTTTTT
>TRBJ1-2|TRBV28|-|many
CASRQAGHGRGYTF
TGTGCCAGCAGGCAAGCCGGACATGGTCGGGGCTACACCTTC
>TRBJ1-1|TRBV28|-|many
CASTRNTEAFF
TGTGCCAGCACTAGGAACACTGAAGCTTTCTTT
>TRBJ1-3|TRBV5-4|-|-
CASSARYVNTIYF
TGTGCCAGCAGCGCGCGTTACGTAAACACCATATATTTT
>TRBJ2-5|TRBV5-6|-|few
CASSLLMGETQYF
TGTGCCAGCAGCTTGTTAATGGGAGAAACCCAGTACTTC
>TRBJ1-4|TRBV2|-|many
CASSEVEGGEKLFF
TGTGCCAGCAGTGAAGTTGAAGGGGGTGAAAAACTGTTTTTT
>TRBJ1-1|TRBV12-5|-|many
CASGPGLSNTEAFF
TGTGCTAGTGGCCCCGGTCTATCGAACACTGAAGCTTTCTTT
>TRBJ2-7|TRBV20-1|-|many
CSAREGVVPYEQYF
TGCAGTGCTAGAGAAGGCGTAGTCCCCTACGAGCAGTACTTC
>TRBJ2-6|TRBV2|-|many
CASSGTPFGVLTF
TGTGCCAGCAGCGGAACCCCCTTCGGCGTCCTGACTTTC
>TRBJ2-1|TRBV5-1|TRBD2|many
CASSRQLAGVNEQFF
TGCGCCAGCAGCCGCCAACTAGCGGGGGTCAATGAGCAGTTCTTC
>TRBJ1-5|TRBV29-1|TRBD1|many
CSVGSGGPNQPQHF
TGCAGCGTTGGGTCAGGGGGTCCCAATCAGCCCCAGCATTTT
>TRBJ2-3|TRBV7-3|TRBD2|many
CASSPGGAGTDTQYF
TGTGCCAGCAGCCCCGGGGGGGCCGGCACAGATACGCAGTATTTT
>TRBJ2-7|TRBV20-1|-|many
CSARDVQGIGEQYF
TGCAGTGCTAGAGATGTGCAGGGAATTGGCGAGCAGTACTTC
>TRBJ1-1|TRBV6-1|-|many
CASKKGGGNTEAFF
TGTGCCAGCAAAAAAGGCGGAGGGAACACTGAAGCTTTCTTT
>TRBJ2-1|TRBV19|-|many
CASSIGQGDLDEQFF
TGTGCCAGTAGTATAGGTCAGGGGGACTTGGATGAGCAGTTCTTC
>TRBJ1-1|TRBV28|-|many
CASNQHSAANTEAFF
TGTGCCAGTAACCAACACAGCGCCGCGAACACTGAAGCTTTCTTT
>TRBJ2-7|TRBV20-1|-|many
CSARASSPSLRGPYEQYF
TGCAGTGCTAGAGCGTCCTCCCCCAGCCTTCGGGGACCCTACGAGCAGTACTTC
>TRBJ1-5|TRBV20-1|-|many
CSARGARERNNQPQHF
TGCAGTGCTAGAGGAGCCAGGGAGAGGAACAATCAGCCCCAGCATTTT
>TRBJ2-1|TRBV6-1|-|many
CASSEVLRVEDEQFF
TGTGCCAGCAGTGAAGTGTTGCGGGTAGAGGACGAGCAGTTCTTC
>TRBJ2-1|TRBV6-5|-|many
CASSYSEGGHLSYNEQFF
TGTGCCAGCAGTTACTCGGAGGGGGGTCATCTCTCCTACAATGAGCAGTTCTTC
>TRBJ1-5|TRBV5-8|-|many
CASTKRTGSNQPQHF
TGTGCCAGTACAAAGAGAACCGGGAGCAATCAGCCCCAGCATTTT
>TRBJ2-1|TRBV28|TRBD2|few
CASSPRTSGGSTSYNDQFF
TGTGCCAGCAGTCCTAGGACTAGCGGGGGGTCAACTTCCTACAATGATCAGTTCTTC
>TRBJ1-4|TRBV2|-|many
CASRETGATNEKLFF
TGTGCCAGCAGGGAGACGGGGGCAACTAATGAAAAACTGTTTTTT
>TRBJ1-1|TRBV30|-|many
CAWRRTTEAFF
TGTGCCTGGAGGAGGACCACTGAAGCTTTCTTT
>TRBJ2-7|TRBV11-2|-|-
CASSLDVGSTYEQYF
TGTGCCAGCAGCTTAGATGTCGGGAGTACATACGAGCAGTACTTC
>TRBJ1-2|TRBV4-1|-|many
CASSQEGRGVYGYTF
TGCGCCAGCAGCCAAGAGGGCAGGGGCGTCTATGGCTACACCTTC
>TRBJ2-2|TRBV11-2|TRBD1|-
CASTAPGQGTRGGELFF
TGTGCCAGCACAGCACCGGGACAGGGTACCCGGGGCGGGGAGCTGTTTTTT
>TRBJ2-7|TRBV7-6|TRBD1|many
CASSLGTGPAYEQYF
TGTGCCAGCAGCTTAGGGACAGGGCCAGCATACGAGCAGTACTTC